This T cell receptor (beta chain) was documented in a study of cytomegalovirus exposure and HLA in healthy donors. Looked up from germline, CDR1 is LGHNA and CDR2 is YSLEER. J gave up 8 bases and V 6 bases, and 10 bases lay outside the gene matches. The CDR3 has 16 residues. PCR was performed using 60 Vbeta and 13 Jbeta primers. TCRdb's copy holds only in-frame clones and misses some; the assay was immunoSEQ multiplex PCR. The profile shows roughly 76,000 clones, roughly 85% of them singletons. The source of this sequence is a man under 40 in good health and CMV-seronegative. This chain joins TRBV4-3 and TRBJ1-4; 12 positions match TRBD1. The specimen sequenced was PBMCs. The CDR3 loop is CASSSGTGGAREKLFF. CDR3 nucleotides: TGCGCCAGCAGTTCCGGGACAGGGGGCGCGCGGGAAAAACTGTTTTTT.